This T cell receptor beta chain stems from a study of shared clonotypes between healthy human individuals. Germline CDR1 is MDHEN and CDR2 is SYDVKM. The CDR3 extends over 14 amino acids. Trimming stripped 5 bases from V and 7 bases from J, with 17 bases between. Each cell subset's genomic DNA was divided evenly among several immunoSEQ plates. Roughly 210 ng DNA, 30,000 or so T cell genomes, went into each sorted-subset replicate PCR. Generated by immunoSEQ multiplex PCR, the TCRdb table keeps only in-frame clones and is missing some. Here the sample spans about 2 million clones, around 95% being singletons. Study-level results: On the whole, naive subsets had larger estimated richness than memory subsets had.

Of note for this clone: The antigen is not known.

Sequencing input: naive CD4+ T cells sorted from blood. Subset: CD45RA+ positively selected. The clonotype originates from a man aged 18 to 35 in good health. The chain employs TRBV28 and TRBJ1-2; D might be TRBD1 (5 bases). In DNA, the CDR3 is TGTGCCAGCAGTCCCCCCGGGGACCACGCTGGCTACACCTTC. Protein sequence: CASSPPGDHAGYTF.